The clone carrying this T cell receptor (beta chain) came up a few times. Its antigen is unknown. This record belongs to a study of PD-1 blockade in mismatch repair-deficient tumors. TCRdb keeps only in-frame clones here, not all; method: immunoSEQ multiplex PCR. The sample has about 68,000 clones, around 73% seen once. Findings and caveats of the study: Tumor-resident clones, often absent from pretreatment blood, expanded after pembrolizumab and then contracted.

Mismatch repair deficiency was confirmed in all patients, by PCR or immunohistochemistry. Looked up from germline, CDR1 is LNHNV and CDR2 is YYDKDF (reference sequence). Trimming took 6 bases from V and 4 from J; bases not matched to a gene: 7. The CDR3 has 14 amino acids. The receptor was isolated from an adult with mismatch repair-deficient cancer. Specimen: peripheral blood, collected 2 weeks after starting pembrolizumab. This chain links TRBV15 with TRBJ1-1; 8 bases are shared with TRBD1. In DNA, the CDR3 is TGTGCCACCAGTACAGGGGGGGAGGGCACTGAAGCTTTCTTT. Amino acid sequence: CATSTGGEGTEAFF.